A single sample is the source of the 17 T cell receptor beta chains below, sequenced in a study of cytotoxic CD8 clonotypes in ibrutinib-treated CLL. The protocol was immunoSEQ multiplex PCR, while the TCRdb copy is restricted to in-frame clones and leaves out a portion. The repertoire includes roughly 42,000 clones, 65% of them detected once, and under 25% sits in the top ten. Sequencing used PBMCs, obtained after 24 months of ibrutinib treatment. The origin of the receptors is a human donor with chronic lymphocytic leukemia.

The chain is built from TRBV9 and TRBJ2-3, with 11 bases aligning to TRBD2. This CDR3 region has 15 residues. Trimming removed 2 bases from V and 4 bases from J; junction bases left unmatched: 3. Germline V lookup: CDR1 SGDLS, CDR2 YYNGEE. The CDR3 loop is CASSVSGRAPDTQYF. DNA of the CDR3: TGTGCCAGCAGCGTTAGCGGGAGGGCCCCAGATACGCAGTATTTT.

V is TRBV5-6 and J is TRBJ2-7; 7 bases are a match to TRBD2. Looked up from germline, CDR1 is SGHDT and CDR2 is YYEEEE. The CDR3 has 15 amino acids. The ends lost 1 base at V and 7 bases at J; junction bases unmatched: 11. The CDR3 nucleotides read TGTGCCAGCAGCTTGCTCGGACTAGGGGAGGGGGAGCAGTACTTC. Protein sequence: CASSLLGLGEGEQYF.

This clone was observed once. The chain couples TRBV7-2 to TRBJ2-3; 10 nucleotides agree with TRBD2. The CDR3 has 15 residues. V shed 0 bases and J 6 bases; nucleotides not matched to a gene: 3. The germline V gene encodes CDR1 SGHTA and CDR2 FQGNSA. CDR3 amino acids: CASSLAAGGLDTQYF. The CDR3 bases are TGTGCCAGCAGCTTAGCAGCGGGAGGGCTCGATACGCAGTATTTT. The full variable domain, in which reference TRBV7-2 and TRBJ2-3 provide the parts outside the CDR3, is GAGVSQSPSNKVTEKGKDVELRCDPISGHTALYWYRQSLGQGLEFLIYFQGNSAPDKSGLPSDRFSAERTGGSVSTLTIQRTQQEDSAVYLCASSLAAGGLDTQYFGPGTRLTVL.

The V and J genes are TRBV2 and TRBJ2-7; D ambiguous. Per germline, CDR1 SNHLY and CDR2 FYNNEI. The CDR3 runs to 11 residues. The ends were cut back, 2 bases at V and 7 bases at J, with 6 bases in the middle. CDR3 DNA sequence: TGTGCCAGCAGTGAATGGAGAGAGCAGTACTTC. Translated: CASSEWREQYF.

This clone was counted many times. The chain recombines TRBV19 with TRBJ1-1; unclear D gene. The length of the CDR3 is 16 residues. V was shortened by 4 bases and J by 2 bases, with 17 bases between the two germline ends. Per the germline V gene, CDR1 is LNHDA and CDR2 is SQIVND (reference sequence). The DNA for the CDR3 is TGTGCCAGTAGTAGCCCCCCGGGGAGGATTAACACTGAAGCTTTCTTT. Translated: CASSSPPGRINTEAFF.

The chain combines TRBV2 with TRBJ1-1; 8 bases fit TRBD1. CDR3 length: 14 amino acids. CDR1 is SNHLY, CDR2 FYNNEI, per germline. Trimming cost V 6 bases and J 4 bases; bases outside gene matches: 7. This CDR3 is CASRVRQGTTEAFF. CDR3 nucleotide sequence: TGTGCCAGCAGAGTTCGACAGGGGACCACTGAAGCTTTCTTT.

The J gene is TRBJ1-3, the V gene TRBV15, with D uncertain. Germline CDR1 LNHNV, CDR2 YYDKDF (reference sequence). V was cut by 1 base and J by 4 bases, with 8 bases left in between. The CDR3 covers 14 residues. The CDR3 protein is CATSRAGWGNTIYF. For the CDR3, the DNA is TGTGCCACCAGCAGAGCAGGTTGGGGAAACACCATATATTTT.

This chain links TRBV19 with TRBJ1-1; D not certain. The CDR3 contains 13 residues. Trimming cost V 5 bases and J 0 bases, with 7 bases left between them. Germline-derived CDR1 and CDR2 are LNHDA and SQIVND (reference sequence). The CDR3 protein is CASSPGMNTEAFF. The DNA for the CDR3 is TGTGCCAGTAGTCCGGGGATGAACACTGAAGCTTTCTTT.

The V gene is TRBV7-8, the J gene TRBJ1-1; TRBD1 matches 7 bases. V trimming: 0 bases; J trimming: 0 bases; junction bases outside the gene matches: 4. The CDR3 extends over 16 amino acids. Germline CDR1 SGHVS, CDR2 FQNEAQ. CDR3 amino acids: CASSLAVDRMNTEAFF. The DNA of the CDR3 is TGTGCCAGCAGCTTAGCGGTGGACAGGATGAACACTGAAGCTTTCTTT.

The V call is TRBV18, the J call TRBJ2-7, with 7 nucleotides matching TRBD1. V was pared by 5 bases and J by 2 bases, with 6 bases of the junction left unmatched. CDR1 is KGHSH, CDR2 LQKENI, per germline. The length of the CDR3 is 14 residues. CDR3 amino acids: CASSRPGQPYEQYF. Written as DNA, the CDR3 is TGTGCCAGCTCAAGACCGGGACAGCCCTACGAGCAGTACTTC.

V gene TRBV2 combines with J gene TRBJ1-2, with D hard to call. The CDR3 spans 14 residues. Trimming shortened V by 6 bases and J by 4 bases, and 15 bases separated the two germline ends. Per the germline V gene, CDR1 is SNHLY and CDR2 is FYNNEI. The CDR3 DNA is TGTGCCAGCAGAGAATCAAGGCAGACCTATGGCTACACCTTC. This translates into CASRESRQTYGYTF.

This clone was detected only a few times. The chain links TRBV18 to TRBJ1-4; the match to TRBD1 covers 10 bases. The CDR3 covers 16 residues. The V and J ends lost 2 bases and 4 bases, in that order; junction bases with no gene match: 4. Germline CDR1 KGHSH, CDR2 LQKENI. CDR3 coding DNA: TGTGCCAGCTCACCAGTACGGGACAGGGGTAATGAAAAACTGTTTTTT. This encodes CASSPVRDRGNEKLFF.

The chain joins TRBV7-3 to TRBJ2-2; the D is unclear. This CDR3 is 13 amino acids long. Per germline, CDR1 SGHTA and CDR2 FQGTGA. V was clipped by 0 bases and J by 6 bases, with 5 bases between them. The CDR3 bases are TGTGCCAGCAGCTTAACAGGTCCCGGGGAGCTGTTTTTT. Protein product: CASSLTGPGELFF.

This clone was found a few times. The CDR3 nucleotides read TGTGCCAGCTCACCCTCGGGTCCCTCCTACGAGCAGTACTTC. Residues: CASSPSGPSYEQYF. The rearrangement uses TRBV18 and TRBJ2-7; D uncertain. The germline CDR1 and CDR2 sequences are KGHSH and LQKENI. This CDR3 is built from 14 residues. V was trimmed by 3 bases and J by 0 bases, leaving 9 bases between them. The whole variable domain, remainder taken from reference TRBV18 and TRBJ2-7, is NAGVMQNPRHLVRRRGQEARLRCSPMKGHSHVYWYRQLPEEGLKFMVYLQKENIIDESGMPKERFSAEFPKEGPSILRIQQVVRGDSAAYFCASSPSGPSYEQYFGPGTRLTVT.

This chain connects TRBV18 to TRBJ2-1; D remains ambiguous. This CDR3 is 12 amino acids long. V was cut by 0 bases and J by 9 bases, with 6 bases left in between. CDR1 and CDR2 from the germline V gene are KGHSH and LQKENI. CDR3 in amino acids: CASSPPGPEQFF. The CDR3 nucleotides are TGTGCCAGCTCACCACCGGGTCCTGAGCAGTTCTTC.

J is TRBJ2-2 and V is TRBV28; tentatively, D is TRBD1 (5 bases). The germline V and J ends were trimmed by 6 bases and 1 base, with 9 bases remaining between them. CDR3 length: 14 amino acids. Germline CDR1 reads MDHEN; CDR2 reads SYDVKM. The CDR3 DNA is TGTGCCAGCAGCCTCGGACAGAACACCGGGGAGCTGTTTTTT. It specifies CASSLGQNTGELFF.

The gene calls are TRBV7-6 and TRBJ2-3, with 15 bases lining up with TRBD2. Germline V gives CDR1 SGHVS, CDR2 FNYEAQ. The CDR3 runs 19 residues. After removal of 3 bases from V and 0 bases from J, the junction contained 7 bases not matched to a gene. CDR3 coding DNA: TGTGCCAGCAGCTTTCCCGGGACTAGCGGGGGGCCGAGCACAGATACGCAGTATTTT. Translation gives CASSFPGTSGGPSTDTQYF.